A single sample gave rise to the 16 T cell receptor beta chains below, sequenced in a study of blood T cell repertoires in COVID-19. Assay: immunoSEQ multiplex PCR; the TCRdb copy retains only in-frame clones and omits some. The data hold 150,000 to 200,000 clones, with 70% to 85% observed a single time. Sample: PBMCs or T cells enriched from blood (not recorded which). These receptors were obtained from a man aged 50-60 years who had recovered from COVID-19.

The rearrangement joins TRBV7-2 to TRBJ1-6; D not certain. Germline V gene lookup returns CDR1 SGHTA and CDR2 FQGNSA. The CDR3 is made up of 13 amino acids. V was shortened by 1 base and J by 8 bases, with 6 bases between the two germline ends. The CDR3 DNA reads TGTGCCAGCAGCTTAGGACTTTATTCACCCCTCCACTTT. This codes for CASSLGLYSPLHF. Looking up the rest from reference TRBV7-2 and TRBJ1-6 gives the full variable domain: GAGVSQSPSNKVTEKGKDVELRCDPISGHTALYWYRQSLGQGLEFLIYFQGNSAPDKSGLPSDRFSAERTGGSVSTLTIQRTQQEDSAVYLCASSLGLYSPLHFGNGTRLTVT.

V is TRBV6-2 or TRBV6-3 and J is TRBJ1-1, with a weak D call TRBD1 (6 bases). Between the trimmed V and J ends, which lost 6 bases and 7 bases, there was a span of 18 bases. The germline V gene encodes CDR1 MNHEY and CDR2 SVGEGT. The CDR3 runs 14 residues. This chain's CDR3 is CASSLLRGIGEAFF. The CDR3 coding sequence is TGTGCCAGCAGCCTCCTCAGGGGAATCGGTGAAGCTTTCTTT.

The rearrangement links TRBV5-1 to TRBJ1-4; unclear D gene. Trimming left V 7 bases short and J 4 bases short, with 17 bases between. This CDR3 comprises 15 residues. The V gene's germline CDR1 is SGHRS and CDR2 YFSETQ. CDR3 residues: CASASGGGDNEKLFF. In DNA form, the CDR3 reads TGCGCCAGCGCCTCCGGTGGAGGAGATAATGAAAAACTGTTTTTT.

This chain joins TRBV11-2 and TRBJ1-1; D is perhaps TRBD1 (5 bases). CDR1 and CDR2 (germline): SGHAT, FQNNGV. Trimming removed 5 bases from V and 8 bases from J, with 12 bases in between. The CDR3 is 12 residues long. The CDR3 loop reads CASSIDRIEAFF. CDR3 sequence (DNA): TGTGCCAGCAGCATCGACAGAATAGAAGCTTTCTTT.

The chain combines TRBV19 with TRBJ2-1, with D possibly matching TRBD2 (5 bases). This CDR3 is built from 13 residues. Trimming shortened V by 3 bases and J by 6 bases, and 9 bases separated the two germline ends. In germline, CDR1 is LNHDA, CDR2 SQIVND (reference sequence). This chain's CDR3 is CASSMRRFNEQFF. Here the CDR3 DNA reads TGTGCCAGTAGTATGCGGAGGTTCAATGAGCAGTTCTTC.

CDR3 sequence reads: CASSGQGDQETQYF. CDR3 in DNA: TGTGCCAGCTCCGGACAGGGGGATCAAGAGACCCAGTACTTC. The chain links TRBV18 to TRBJ2-5; 10 bases line up with TRBD1. Germline lookup yields CDR1 KGHSH and CDR2 LQKENI. Trimming took 6 bases from V and 2 from J; bases not matched to a gene: 3. This CDR3 has 14 residues.

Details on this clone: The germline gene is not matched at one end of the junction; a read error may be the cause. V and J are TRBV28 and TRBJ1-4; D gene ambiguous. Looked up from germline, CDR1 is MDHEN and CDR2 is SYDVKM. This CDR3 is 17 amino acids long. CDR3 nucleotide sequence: TGTGCCAGCAGTTTTGGTACGGTAATATTAACTACTGAAAAACTGTTTTTT. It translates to CASSFGTVILTTEKLFF.

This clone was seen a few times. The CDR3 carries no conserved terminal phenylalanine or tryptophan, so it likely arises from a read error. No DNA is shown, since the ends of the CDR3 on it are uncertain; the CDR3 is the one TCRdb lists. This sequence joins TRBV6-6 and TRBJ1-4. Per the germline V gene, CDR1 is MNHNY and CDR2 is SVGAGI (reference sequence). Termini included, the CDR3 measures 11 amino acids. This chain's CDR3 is CASSTGTRLSV.

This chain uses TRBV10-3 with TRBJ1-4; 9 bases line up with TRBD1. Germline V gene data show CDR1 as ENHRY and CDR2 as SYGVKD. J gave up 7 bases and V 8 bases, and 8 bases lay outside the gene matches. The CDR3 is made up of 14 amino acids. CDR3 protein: CAIGGQGSGEKLFF. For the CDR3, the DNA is TGTGCCATCGGGGGACAGGGTAGTGGTGAAAAACTGTTTTTT.

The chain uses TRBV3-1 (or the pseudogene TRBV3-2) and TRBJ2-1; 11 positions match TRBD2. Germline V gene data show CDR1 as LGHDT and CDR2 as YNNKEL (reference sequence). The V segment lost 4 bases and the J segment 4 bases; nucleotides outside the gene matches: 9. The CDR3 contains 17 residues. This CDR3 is CASSPRTSGFSYNEQFF. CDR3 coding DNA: TGTGCCAGCAGCCCTCGGACTAGCGGGTTTTCGTACAATGAGCAGTTCTTC.

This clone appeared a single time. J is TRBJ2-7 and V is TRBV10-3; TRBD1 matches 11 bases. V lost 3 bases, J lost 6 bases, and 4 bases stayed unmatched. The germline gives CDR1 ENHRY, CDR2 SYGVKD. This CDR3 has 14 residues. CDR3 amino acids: CAISEGTGGGEQYF. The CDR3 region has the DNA TGTGCCATCAGTGAAGGGACAGGGGGTGGCGAGCAGTACTTC.

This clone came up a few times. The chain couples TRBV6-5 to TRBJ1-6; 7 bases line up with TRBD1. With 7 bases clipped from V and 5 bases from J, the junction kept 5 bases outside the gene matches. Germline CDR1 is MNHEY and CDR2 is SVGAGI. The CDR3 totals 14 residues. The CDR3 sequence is CASTRDSHNSPLHF. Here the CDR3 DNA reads TGTGCCAGCACCCGGGACAGCCATAATTCACCCCTCCACTTT.

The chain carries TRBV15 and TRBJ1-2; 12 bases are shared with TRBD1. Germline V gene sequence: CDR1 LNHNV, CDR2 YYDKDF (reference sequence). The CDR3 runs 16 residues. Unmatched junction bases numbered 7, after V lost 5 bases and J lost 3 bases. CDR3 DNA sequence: TGTGCCACCAGCGGGGGGACAGGGGGCGATGACTATGGCTACACCTTC. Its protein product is CATSGGTGGDDYGYTF. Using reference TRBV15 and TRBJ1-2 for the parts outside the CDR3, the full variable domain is DAMVIQNPRYQVTQFGKPVTLSCSQTLNHNVMYWYQQKSSQAPKLLFHYYDKDFNNEADTPDNFQSRRPNTSFCFLDIRSPGLGDTAMYLCATSGGTGGDDYGYTFGSGTRLTVV.

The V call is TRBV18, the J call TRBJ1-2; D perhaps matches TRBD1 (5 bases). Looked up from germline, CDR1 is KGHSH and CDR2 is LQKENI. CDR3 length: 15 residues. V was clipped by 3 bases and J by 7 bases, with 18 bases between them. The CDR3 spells CASSPSQGSMGGYTF. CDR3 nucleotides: TGTGCCAGCTCACCGTCTCAGGGATCTATGGGTGGCTACACCTTC.

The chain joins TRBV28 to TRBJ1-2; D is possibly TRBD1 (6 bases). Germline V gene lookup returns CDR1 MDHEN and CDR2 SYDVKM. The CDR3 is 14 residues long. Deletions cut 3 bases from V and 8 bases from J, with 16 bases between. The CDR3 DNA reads TGTGCCAGCAGTTTGCTCGGGACACCCCACGGCTACACCTTC. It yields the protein CASSLLGTPHGYTF.

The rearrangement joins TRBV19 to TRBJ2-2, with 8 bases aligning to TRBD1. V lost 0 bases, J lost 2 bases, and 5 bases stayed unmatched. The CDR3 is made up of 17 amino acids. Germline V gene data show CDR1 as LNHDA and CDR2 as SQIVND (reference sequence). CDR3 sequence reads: CASSIDYRGENTGELFF. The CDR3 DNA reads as TGTGCCAGTAGTATAGATTACAGGGGGGAAAACACCGGGGAGCTGTTTTTT.